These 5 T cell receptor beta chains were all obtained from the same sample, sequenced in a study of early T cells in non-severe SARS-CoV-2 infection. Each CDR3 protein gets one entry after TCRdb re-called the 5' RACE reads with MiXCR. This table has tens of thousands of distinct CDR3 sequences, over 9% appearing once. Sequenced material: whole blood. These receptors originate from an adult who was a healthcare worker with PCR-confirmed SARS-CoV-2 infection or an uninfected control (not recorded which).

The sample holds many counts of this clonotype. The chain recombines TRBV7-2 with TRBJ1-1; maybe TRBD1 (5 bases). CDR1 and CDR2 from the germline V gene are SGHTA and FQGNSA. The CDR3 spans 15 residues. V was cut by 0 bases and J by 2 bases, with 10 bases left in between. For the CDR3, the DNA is TGTGCCAGCAGCTTAGCGTTGGGACCTAACACTGAAGCTTTCTTT. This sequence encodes CASSLALGPNTEAFF.

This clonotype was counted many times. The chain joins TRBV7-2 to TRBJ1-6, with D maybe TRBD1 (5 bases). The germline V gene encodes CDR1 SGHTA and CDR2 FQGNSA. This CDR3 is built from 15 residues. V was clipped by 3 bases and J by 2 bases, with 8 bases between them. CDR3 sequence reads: CASSFRGPYNSPLHF. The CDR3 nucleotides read TGTGCCAGCAGCTTTAGGGGACCCTATAATTCACCCCTCCACTTT.

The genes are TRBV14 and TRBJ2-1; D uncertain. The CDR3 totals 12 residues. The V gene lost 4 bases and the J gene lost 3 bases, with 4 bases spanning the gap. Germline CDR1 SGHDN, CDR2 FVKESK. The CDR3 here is CASSRGYNEQFF. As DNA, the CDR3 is TGTGCCAGCAGCCGGGGCTACAATGAGCAGTTCTTC.

CDR3 amino acids: CASSVGGNRELFF. The DNA of the CDR3 is TGTGCCAGCAGTGTCGGGGGAAACAGAGAGCTGTTTTTT. The V and J genes are TRBV2 and TRBJ2-2; tentatively, D is TRBD2 (6 bases). V was shortened by 4 bases and J by 11 bases, with 14 bases between the two germline ends. CDR3 length: 13 amino acids. Germline V lookup: CDR1 SNHLY, CDR2 FYNNEI.

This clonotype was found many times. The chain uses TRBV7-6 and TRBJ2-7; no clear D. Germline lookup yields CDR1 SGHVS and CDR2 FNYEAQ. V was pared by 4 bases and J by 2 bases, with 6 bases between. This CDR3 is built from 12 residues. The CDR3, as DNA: TGTGCCAGCAGCTCGGTACCCTACGAGCAGTACTTC. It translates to CASSSVPYEQYF.